This entry concerns a single TCR beta chain. What it recognizes is unknown. This CDR3 is built from 16 residues. Trimming removed 2 bases from V and 1 base from J, with 12 bases in between. CDR1 is MDHEN and CDR2 is SYDVKM in the germline V gene. The sample originates from a study of shared clonotypes between healthy human individuals. Study at large: CD8 memory received one plate per donor, CD8 naive two, CD4 memory three and CD4 naive three. Study-level points and caveats: Read depth was anticipated to influence clonotype sharing among donors.

The assay ran at deep level. Sequencing used immunoSEQ multiplex PCR; TCRdb keeps in-frame clones, though not all of them. There are 2,500,000 or so clones in the sample; approximately 93% occur only once, and approximately 0.35% lies in the top ten. The V gene is TRBV28, the J gene TRBJ2-1; D unclear. The sample was naive CD4+ T cells from PBMCs. Subset reported: CD45RA+ positively selected. This sequence was found in a man younger than 30 in good health. Some clones in this sample may be carry-over from other donors' samples. Written as DNA, the CDR3 is TGTGCCAGCAGTTTAACGGTCACAAGGTCCTACAATGAGCAGTTCTTC. Encoded protein: CASSLTVTRSYNEQFF.